Each of the 26 T cell receptor beta chains below was sequenced from the same sample in a study of blood T cell repertoires in COVID-19. Profiled with immunoSEQ multiplex PCR; TCRdb holds only in-frame clones, not every one. The data show hundreds of thousands of clones, approximately 89% seen once. The source material was peripheral blood. The receptors originated from a young woman with COVID-19, enrolled during active disease.

The chain carries TRBV9 and TRBJ2-1; 9 bases align to TRBD2. The CDR3 totals 16 residues. Germline V gene lookup returns CDR1 SGDLS and CDR2 YYNGEE. J gave up 4 bases and V 0 bases, and 5 bases lay outside the gene matches. The DNA of the CDR3 is TGTGCCAGCAGCGTAGGAGGCGGGGGGGTTTACAATGAGCAGTTCTTC. This translates into CASSVGGGGVYNEQFF.

The chain is built from TRBV2 and TRBJ1-5; maybe TRBD1 (6 bases). CDR3 length equals 14 residues. The germline V gene has CDR1 SNHLY and CDR2 FYNNEI. The V and J ends lost 3 bases and 7 bases respectively, with 13 bases between them. The CDR3 nucleotides are TGTGCCAGCAGTGAGGAAACAGGGAAACAGCCCCAGCATTTT. Its translation is CASSEETGKQPQHF.

This clone has a single count. The CDR3, as DNA: TGTGCCAGTAGTAAAGGACAGGACTATGGCTACACCTTC. Protein: CASSKGQDYGYTF. The rearrangement joins TRBV19 to TRBJ1-2; 7 positions agree with TRBD1. Germline V gene sequence: CDR1 LNHDA, CDR2 SQIVND (reference sequence). The CDR3 contains 13 residues. V gave up 4 bases and J gave up 3 bases; unmatched junction bases: 2.

In this sample, this clone turned up once. The V gene is TRBV28, the J gene TRBJ2-4; 8 bases match TRBD1. CDR1 MDHEN and CDR2 SYDVKM come from the germline V gene. V lost 2 bases, J lost 0 bases, and 9 bases stayed unmatched. The CDR3 runs 18 residues. CDR3 in DNA: TGTGCCAGCAGTTTAACAGGTCGCGACAGGGGAGCCAAAAACATTCAGTACTTC. Amino acid sequence: CASSLTGRDRGAKNIQYF.

The chain couples TRBV6-6 to TRBJ1-2, with unresolved D. Trimming took off 2 bases at V and 2 bases at J, with 12 bases between the two ends. Germline CDR1 and CDR2: MNHNY and SVGAGI (reference sequence). The CDR3 sequence is 15 residues long. Here the CDR3 DNA reads TGTGCCAGCAGTTACGTCCCAGGTATCAACTATGGCTACACCTTC. Encoded protein: CASSYVPGINYGYTF.

This chain connects TRBV6-2 or TRBV6-3 to TRBJ2-7, with D perhaps matching TRBD1 (6 bases). The germline V gene encodes CDR1 MNHEY and CDR2 SVGEGT. This CDR3 is 15 amino acids long. Trimming took 5 bases from V and 2 from J, leaving 16 bases between them. The CDR3 loop reads CASSPTGTQTYEQYV. CDR3 DNA sequence: TGTGCCAGCAGTCCGACCGGGACACAGACCTACGAGCAGTACGTC.

V and J are TRBV6-5 and TRBJ1-5; TRBD1 aligns across 7 bases. The CDR3 contains 14 residues. Germline V gene lookup returns CDR1 MNHEY and CDR2 SVGAGI. The trim removed 7 bases at V and 4 bases at J, leaving 7 bases unmatched. The DNA of the CDR3 is TGTGCCAGCATTAACAGGGGCGGGAATCAGCCCCAGCATTTT. This translates into CASINRGGNQPQHF.

The chain is built from TRBV7-9 and TRBJ2-2, with 11 bases lining up with TRBD2. V shed 5 bases, J shed 8 bases, and the junction held 4 bases outside the gene matches. The CDR3 sequence is 14 residues long. CDR1 and CDR2 from the germline V gene are SEHNR and FQNEAQ (reference sequence). The DNA for the CDR3 is TGTGCCAGCAGCGCCAGGACTAGCGGGGGGGAGCTGTTTTTT. Protein: CASSARTSGGELFF.

Written as DNA, the CDR3 is TGTGCCAGCAGTGCCGTAAATCAGCCCCAGCATTTT. Translated: CASSAVNQPQHF. The rearrangement joins TRBV2 to TRBJ1-5; D unclear. This CDR3 spans 12 amino acids. Germline-derived CDR1 and CDR2 are SNHLY and FYNNEI. Trimming pared 4 bases from V and 4 bases from J, leaving 5 bases between.

V usage is TRBV11-2 and J usage is TRBJ2-3, with 8 bases lining up with TRBD2. V trimming: 2 bases; J trimming: 5 bases; junction bases outside the gene matches: 9. The CDR3 sequence is 16 residues long. The V gene's germline CDR1 is SGHAT and CDR2 FQNNGV. In DNA, the CDR3 is TGTGCCAGCAGCTTAATCGGGGGGGTACCGGGAGATACGCAGTATTTT. It is translated as CASSLIGGVPGDTQYF.

The chain links TRBV11-3 to TRBJ1-2; the match to TRBD1 covers 10 bases. This CDR3 is 16 amino acids long. Germline values: CDR1 SGHNT, CDR2 YENEEA. The V and J ends lost 5 bases and 7 bases, in that order; junction bases with no gene match: 13. The CDR3 here is CASSPTLRDRGSGYTF. In nucleotides, the CDR3 is TGTGCCAGCAGCCCCACCCTCCGGGACAGGGGCTCTGGCTACACCTTC.

V usage is TRBV29-1 and J usage is TRBJ1-2; 7 nucleotides match TRBD1. Germline V gives CDR1 SQVTM, CDR2 ANQGSEA. This CDR3 comprises 15 residues. Trimming cost V 6 bases and J 0 bases; bases outside gene matches: 10. The CDR3 sequence: CSVALTGISNYGYTF. CDR3 DNA sequence: TGCAGCGTCGCCCTGACAGGGATATCTAACTATGGCTACACCTTC.

This chain connects TRBV2 to TRBJ2-7; no clear D. Trimming shortened V by 4 bases and J by 4 bases, and 11 bases separated the two germline ends. The CDR3 loop spans 13 amino acids. The germline CDR1 and CDR2 sequences are SNHLY and FYNNEI. The CDR3 DNA is TGTGCCAGCAGTGCATATAGGCGGTACGAGCAGTACTTC. Protein: CASSAYRRYEQYF.

The chain employs TRBV2 and TRBJ2-2; D uncertain. Germline CDR1 SNHLY, CDR2 FYNNEI. The CDR3 loop spans 13 amino acids. Trimming removed 6 bases at V and 2 bases at J, with 7 bases between. The DNA for the CDR3 is TGTGCCAGCAGCCTAATCAACACCGGGGAGCTGTTTTTT. Translated, it gives CASSLINTGELFF.

In its sample, this clone was seen once. The V gene is TRBV7-9, the J gene TRBJ2-6, with 8 bases that match TRBD1. This CDR3 comprises 18 residues. V lost 4 bases to trimming and J lost 0 bases; unmatched junction nucleotides: 8. Per the germline V gene, CDR1 is SEHNR and CDR2 is FQNEAQ (reference sequence). The CDR3 region has the DNA TGTGCCAGCAGCTCCCCGTGGGACAGGCGCTCTGGGGCCAACGTCCTGACTTTC. The encoded protein is CASSSPWDRRSGANVLTF.

The chain links TRBV27 to TRBJ2-7, with D maybe TRBD2 (5 bases). Germline CDR1 is MNHEY and CDR2 is SMNVEV (reference sequence). The length of the CDR3 is 14 residues. V was cut by 6 bases and J by 6 bases, with 18 bases left in between. CDR3 nucleotide sequence: TGTGCCAGCAGGTCAACTAGTGATAAGCGCGAGCAGTACGTC. This gives the protein CASRSTSDKREQYV.

The rearrangement links TRBV7-8 to TRBJ2-1; D is ambiguous. This CDR3 has 15 residues. The V gene's germline CDR1 is SGHVS and CDR2 FQNEAQ. The V and J ends lost 1 base and 6 bases respectively, with 13 bases between them. CDR3 nucleotide sequence: TGTGCCAGCAGCTTAGATGAAATGTCGAGCAATGAGCAGTTCTTC. Translated: CASSLDEMSSNEQFF.

This clone was recorded only once. The chain recombines TRBV18 with TRBJ2-3, with TRBD2 matching over 10 bases. CDR1 is KGHSH, CDR2 LQKENI, per germline. V trimming: 4 bases; J trimming: 15 bases; junction bases outside the gene matches: 4. This CDR3 is 11 amino acids long. CDR3 residues: CASSLAGGAYF. In DNA form, the CDR3 reads TGTGCCAGCTCACTAGCGGGGGGAGCATATTTT.

The rearrangement uses TRBV20-1 and TRBJ1-1; the match to TRBD1 covers 7 bases. CDR3 length equals 11 residues. Germline V gene data show CDR1 as DFQATT and CDR2 as SNEGSKA (reference sequence). V lost 7 bases and J lost 3; bases outside the gene matches: 2. For the CDR3, the DNA is TGCAGTGGGCAGGGGGACACTGAAGCTTTCTTT. Protein sequence: CSGQGDTEAFF.

The CDR3 sequence is CSVDRGGYTF. The CDR3, as DNA: TGCAGCGTTGACCGGGGAGGCTACACCTTC. This chain connects TRBV29-1 to TRBJ1-2; no reliable D call. V was trimmed by 3 bases and J by 8 bases, leaving 7 bases between them. Per germline, CDR1 SQVTM and CDR2 ANQGSEA. The CDR3 consists of 10 residues.

This chain joins TRBV7-9 and TRBJ1-4, with a possible D match to TRBD1 (6 bases). CDR3 length: 11 residues. V dropped 9 bases and J dropped 12 bases, with 14 bases sitting between them. Germline loops: CDR1 SEHNR, CDR2 FQNEAQ (reference sequence). The CDR3 region has the DNA TGTGCCAGTGGGGAGGGGGAAGAACTGTTTTTT. The encoded protein is CASGEGEELFF. The complete variable domain, with remaining parts taken from reference TRBV7-9 and TRBJ1-4, reads DTGVSQNPRHKITKRGQNVTFRCDPISEHNRLYWYRQTLGQGPEFLTYFQNEAQLEKSRLLSDRFSAERPKGSFSTLEIQRTEQGDSAMYLCASGEGEELFFGSGTQLSVL.

This clone was seen more than once but under ten times. This CDR3 fails to terminate in the conserved phenylalanine or tryptophan, so it likely reflects a read error. The limits of the CDR3 on the DNA are not certain, so only TCRdb's listed CDR3 is given. The gene calls are TRBV3-1 (or the pseudogene TRBV3-2) and TRBJ2-4; the D call in the table, TRBD2, was not verified against the DNA. Germline CDR1 LGHDT, CDR2 YNNKEL (reference sequence). The CDR3 has 8 residues if both end residues are counted. Here the CDR3 reads CASSPSVG.

This chain connects TRBV12-3 or TRBV12-4 to TRBJ1-5, with D unclear. The CDR3 is 12 amino acids. V was pared by 5 bases and J by 2 bases, with 4 bases between. Here the CDR3 DNA reads TGTGCCAGCAGTCTTCGCAATCAGCCCCAGCATTTT. Translating gives CASSLRNQPQHF.

This chain connects TRBV5-1 to TRBJ1-1, with unresolved D. Germline V lookup: CDR1 SGHRS, CDR2 YFSETQ. Deletions cut 5 bases from V and 4 bases from J, with 12 bases between. CDR3 length: 13 amino acids. The CDR3, as DNA: TGCGCCAGCAGAATCGGGTCTTTCACTGAAGCTTTCTTT. Its protein is CASRIGSFTEAFF.

This chain uses TRBV28 with TRBJ2-1, with D perhaps TRBD2 (6 bases). Trimming removed 7 bases at V and 2 bases at J, with 18 bases between. This CDR3 has 16 residues. Germline CDR1 is MDHEN and CDR2 is SYDVKM. CDR3 sequence: CASKPLAYETYNEQFF. The CDR3 DNA is TGTGCCAGCAAACCACTAGCATATGAAACCTACAATGAGCAGTTCTTC.

The V call is TRBV28, the J call TRBJ2-3, with unresolved D. The length of the CDR3 is 14 residues. The V gene's germline CDR1 is MDHEN and CDR2 SYDVKM. V was shortened by 3 bases and J by 2 bases, with 9 bases between the two germline ends. CDR3 bases: TGTGCCAGCAGTTTGTCCAGGTTCACAGATACGCAGTATTTT. Amino acid sequence: CASSLSRFTDTQYF.